Sequencing of this TCR beta chain was carried out in a study of blood T cell repertoires in COVID-19. Study-level information: Sites across the United States, Italy and Spain contributed samples from acute and convalescent COVID-19. PBMCs, B-cell-depleted T cells, or T cells provided the cDNA or gDNA that made up the material.

Original processing notes: How many nucleated cells were present was estimated from reference gene primer amplification. Clones were read by immunoSEQ multiplex PCR, and TCRdb kept only the in-frame ones, dropping some. V and J calls and clone size are those listed in that table; D and trimming were worked out from the DNA. The sample lists 70,000 or so clones, roughly 84% occurring once. Sequenced: peripheral blood. The clonotype originates from a woman older than 75 with active or convalescent COVID-19.

CDR3 protein: CASRLDRESIYEQYF. The DNA of the CDR3 is TGTGCCAGCAGACTCGACAGAGAATCTATATACGAGCAGTACTTC. The V and J genes are TRBV6-5 and TRBJ2-7, with D maybe TRBD1 (5 bases). The ends were cut back, 6 bases at V and 4 bases at J, with 19 bases in the middle. The CDR3 extends over 15 amino acids. Germline CDR1 MNHEY, CDR2 SVGAGI.